The present T cell receptor (beta chain) was sequenced within a study of cytomegalovirus exposure and HLA in healthy donors. Primers included in the PCR were 60 Vbeta and 13 Jbeta primers. Only in-frame clones appear in the TCRdb table, and some are missing; sequencing was by immunoSEQ multiplex PCR. There are about 80,000 clones in the sample; more than 50% occur only once, and roughly 4.4% lies in the top ten. Concerning this clone: The antigen remains unidentified.

The donors gave bone marrow, and they were healthy. The V and J ends lost 2 bases and 0 bases respectively, with 16 bases between them. Germline assignment: CDR1 MNHEY and CDR2 SMNVEV (reference sequence). This CDR3 is 17 amino acids long. Overall study findings and caveats: Earlier analysis found most TCR beta V segments productive about 90% or about 30% of the time.

This clonotype was obtained from a male donor in good health and CMV-seropositive. Sequences were obtained from PBMCs. The V call is TRBV27, the J call TRBJ1-2, with a tentative D call TRBD1 (6 bases). The DNA for the CDR3 is TGTGCCAGCAGTTTAACCCAACACTCAGGGGCTAACTATGGCTACACCTTC. The encoded protein is CASSLTQHSGANYGYTF.